A selection of T cell receptor beta chains follows, all from one sample in a study of tumor-infiltrating lymphocytes in oesophageal squamous cell carcinoma. One entry per CDR3 protein results from TCRdb running MiXCR on the PCR reads. The table shows approximately 19,000 distinct CDR3 sequences, with about two fifths occurring only once. The sequenced material came from normal esophageal tissue next to the tumor. These receptors were obtained from a male donor with esophageal squamous cell carcinoma. CDR3s include the opening cysteine and the closing phenylalanine or tryptophan. D genes are given only for firm matches. Only some rows state a clone size, as once, few, many or a class for expanded clones.

TRBJ2-5 | - | - | TRBV3-1 | CASSHQRTPHPYNEQYF | TGTGCCAGCAGCCATCAAAGGACTCCACATCCCTACAATGAGCAGTACTTC
TRBJ1-1 | - | - | TRBV27 | CASSHLGGEAFF | TGTGCCAGCAGCCATTTAGGCGGTGAAGCTTTCTTT
TRBJ2-1 | TRBD2 | - | TRBV20-1 | CSATGLASLYNEQFF | TGCAGTGCCACGGGACTAGCGAGCCTCTACAATGAGCAGTTCTTC
TRBJ2-6 | - | - | TRBV12-3/TRBV12-4 | CASSLVGANVLTF | TGTGCCAGCAGTTTAGTTGGGGCCAACGTCCTGACTTTC
TRBJ2-7 | - | many | TRBV5-4 | CASSLNRGGHEQYF | TGTGCCAGCAGCTTGAACAGGGGGGGCCACGAGCAGTACTTC
TRBJ2-2 | TRBD1 | - | TRBV7-8 | CASSRTGQENTGELFF | TGTGCCAGCAGCCGGACGGGACAGGAGAACACCGGGGAGCTGTTTTTT
TRBJ2-3 | TRBD2 | many | TRBV5-1 | CASSLSGGSGTDTQYF | TGCGCCAGCAGCTTGTCTGGCGGGAGCGGCACAGATACGCAGTATTTT
TRBJ2-7 | TRBD1 | - | TRBV10-3 | CAITPGGDGAYEQYF | TGTGCCATCACCCCAGGGGGCGACGGGGCCTACGAGCAGTACTTC
TRBJ2-1 | - | - | TRBV6-1 | CASSEGSAGRSSYNEQFF | TGTGCCAGCAGTGAGGGTTCCGCGGGGCGCAGCTCCTACAATGAGCAGTTCTTC
TRBJ2-2 | - | - | TRBV7-6 | CASSSVRTGELFF | TGTGCCAGCAGTTCAGTTCGGACCGGGGAGCTGTTTTTT
TRBJ2-5 | TRBD1 | - | TRBV7-6 | CVTGVQETQYF | TGTGTCACAGGGGTTCAAGAGACCCAGTACTTC
TRBJ2-7 | - | - | TRBV27 | CASSFSGVSSYEQYF | TGTGCCAGCAGTTTTTCGGGGGTTAGCTCCTACGAGCAGTACTTC
TRBJ1-1 | - | few | TRBV28 | CASSSPAANTEAFF | TGTGCCAGCAGTTCCCCCGCAGCAAACACTGAAGCTTTCTTT
TRBJ2-3 | TRBD2 | many | TRBV6-1 | CASSEAGGRVTDTQYF | TGTGCCAGCAGTGAAGCTGGCGGGAGGGTCACAGATACGCAGTATTTT
TRBJ1-2 | TRBD1 | - | TRBV7-6 | CASSPYDRANYGYTF | TGTGCCAGCAGCCCCTACGACAGGGCAAACTATGGCTACACCTTC
TRBJ2-5 | - | few | TRBV7-8 | CASSLREGGGTQYF | TGTGCCAGCAGCCTCAGGGAGGGAGGGGGGACCCAGTACTTC
TRBJ2-7 | - | many | TRBV7-8 | CASSLVGGQGMGDEQYF | TGTGCCAGCAGCTTAGTGGGTGGTCAGGGGATGGGCGATGAGCAGTACTTC
TRBJ1-2 | - | many | TRBV11-2 | CASSLDLTRFYGYTF | TGTGCCAGCAGCTTAGATCTCACTCGTTTTTATGGCTACACCTTC